Below, 14 T cell receptor beta chains from the same sample are listed, as sequenced in a study of blood T cell repertoires in COVID-19. Clones were read by immunoSEQ multiplex PCR, and TCRdb kept only the in-frame ones, dropping some. This sample yields approximately 75,000 clones, of which about 85% are seen a single time; more than 10% belongs to the top ten. Material for sequencing was peripheral blood. The receptor source for this set is a man in his forties or fifties with COVID-19, enrolled during active disease.

This clone has a single count. The V gene is TRBV24-1, the J gene TRBJ2-5, with 11 bases identical to TRBD1. CDR1 and CDR2 from the germline V gene are KGHDR and SFDVKD. This CDR3 is built from 13 residues. With 7 bases clipped from V and 5 bases from J, the junction kept 2 bases outside the gene matches. CDR3 residues: CATSGTGGETQYF. As DNA, the CDR3 is TGTGCCACCAGCGGGACAGGGGGGGAGACCCAGTACTTC.

The rearrangement uses TRBV7-9 and TRBJ2-7, with D possibly being TRBD1 (7 bases). Germline CDR1 is SEHNR and CDR2 is FQNEAQ (reference sequence). The V gene lost 4 bases and the J gene lost 1 base, with 20 bases spanning the gap. The CDR3 contains 17 residues. This chain's CDR3 is CASSSRRVQGKSYEQYF. Written as DNA, the CDR3 is TGTGCCAGCAGCTCGAGGAGGGTACAGGGGAAATCCTACGAGCAGTACTTC.

This clone was found many times. V usage is TRBV25-1 and J usage is TRBJ2-5; 7 bases are shared with TRBD2. The CDR3 spans 11 residues. CDR1 MGHDK and CDR2 SYGVNS come from the germline V gene. J gave up 7 bases and V 8 bases, and 4 bases lay outside the gene matches. CDR3 nucleotide sequence: TGTGCCAGCTACTGGGGGGGGACCCAGTACTTC. Translation: CASYWGGTQYF.

This chain uses TRBV19 with TRBJ1-1; D is possibly TRBD1 (5 bases). V shed 5 bases and J shed 0 bases, with 19 bases lying between them. Germline lookup yields CDR1 LNHDA and CDR2 SQIVND (reference sequence). The CDR3 is made up of 17 amino acids. CDR3 protein: CASSVGNRPHMNTEAFF. The DNA for the CDR3 is TGTGCCAGTAGTGTTGGGAACAGGCCTCACATGAACACTGAAGCTTTCTTT.

This clone was seen once. V gene TRBV29-1 combines with J gene TRBJ2-1; tentative D call: TRBD1 (5 bases). The V and J ends lost 4 bases and 2 bases respectively, with 12 bases between them. The length of the CDR3 is 14 residues. Germline V gene data show CDR1 as SQVTM and CDR2 as ANQGSEA. CDR3 sequence: CSVVTVNPYNEQFF. The CDR3, as DNA: TGCAGCGTTGTGACAGTTAACCCCTACAATGAGCAGTTCTTC.

The V call is TRBV5-1, the J call TRBJ2-5; D ambiguous. The germline CDR1 and CDR2 sequences are SGHRS and YFSETQ. The CDR3 runs 14 residues. Trimming took off 6 bases at V and 1 base at J, with 13 bases between the two ends. CDR3 bases: TGCGCCAGCAAACAAACATCAACCCAAGAGACCCAGTACTTC. Translated, it gives CASKQTSTQETQYF. Looking up the rest from reference TRBV5-1 and TRBJ2-5 gives the full variable domain: KAGVTQTPRYLIKTRGQQVTLSCSPISGHRSVSWYQQTPGQGLQFLFEYFSETQRNKGNFPGRFSGRQFSNSRSEMNVSTLELGDSALYLCASKQTSTQETQYFGPGTRLLVL.

V usage is TRBV27 and J usage is TRBJ1-2; 7 bases map to TRBD1. Losses at the gene ends were 6 bases for V and 7 bases for J; bases not matched to a gene: 11. CDR3 length: 14 amino acids. Germline V CDR1 and CDR2: MNHEY, SMNVEV (reference sequence). The DNA for the CDR3 is TGTGCCAGCAGAGTAGGGGGCGCGTCGCCTGGCTACACCTTC. Its protein product is CASRVGGASPGYTF.

J is TRBJ2-1 and V is TRBV6-5; no clear D gene. V lost 6 bases, J lost 5 bases, and 8 bases lay in between. There are 12 residues in the CDR3. CDR1 and CDR2 from the germline V gene are MNHEY and SVGAGI. The CDR3 spells CASSPVHNEQFF. In nucleotides, the CDR3 is TGTGCCAGCAGCCCGGTCCACAATGAGCAGTTCTTC.

V and J are TRBV5-1 and TRBJ2-1, with TRBD2 matching over 12 bases. The CDR3 runs 15 residues. J was trimmed by 14 bases and V by 2 bases; bases with no gene match: 11. Germline V lookup: CDR1 SGHRS, CDR2 YFSETQ. CDR3 loop: CASSLGRGLAGGKFF. The CDR3 region has the DNA TGCGCCAGCAGCTTAGGCCGGGGGCTAGCGGGAGGGAAGTTCTTC.

This clone was observed a few times. The chain carries TRBV19 and TRBJ1-6; 7 bases map to TRBD1. This CDR3 spans 15 amino acids. V trimming: 7 bases; J trimming: 5 bases; junction bases outside the gene matches: 8. From germline, CDR1 is LNHDA and CDR2 SQIVND (reference sequence). This CDR3 is CASKSSGTDNSPLHF. CDR3 DNA: TGTGCCAGTAAATCCTCCGGGACAGATAATTCACCCCTCCACTTT.

The V and J genes are TRBV11-2 and TRBJ2-3; the D gene is possibly TRBD2 (7 bases). Germline V gives CDR1 SGHAT, CDR2 FQNNGV. The CDR3 spans 18 residues. The V gene lost 1 base and the J gene lost 3 bases, with 20 bases spanning the gap. CDR3 nucleotide sequence: TGTGCCAGCAGCTTAGGGAGGGGGAGGGGTTATGATACAGATACGCAGTATTTT. This codes for CASSLGRGRGYDTDTQYF.

The rearrangement links TRBV6-5 to TRBJ2-2; tentative D call: TRBD1 (6 bases). The V end was cut by 6 bases, the J end by 6 bases, with 14 bases between. Germline CDR1 is MNHEY and CDR2 is SVGAGI. CDR3 size: 14 residues. The CDR3 sequence: CASRIRGVAGELFF. CDR3 sequence (DNA): TGTGCCAGCAGGATCAGGGGAGTCGCCGGGGAGCTGTTTTTT.

The chain employs TRBV6-1 and TRBJ1-3, with a possible D match to TRBD1 (5 bases). This CDR3 region has 16 residues. V dropped 1 base and J dropped 0 bases, with 10 bases sitting between them. Germline V CDR1 and CDR2: MNHNS, SASEGT. The CDR3 DNA reads TGTGCCAGCAGTGAAGGACAGCTCGTCTCTGGAAACACCATATATTTT. It yields the protein CASSEGQLVSGNTIYF.

There are a few counts of this clone. The chain combines TRBV3-1 (or the pseudogene TRBV3-2) with TRBJ2-3; TRBD2 matches at 10 bases. From germline, CDR1 is LGHDT and CDR2 YNNKEL (reference sequence). The CDR3 contains 16 residues. Unmatched junction bases numbered 8, after V lost 2 bases and J lost 6 bases. The CDR3 loop is CASSQIPSGRGDTQYF. CDR3 bases: TGTGCCAGCAGCCAAATCCCTAGCGGGAGAGGCGATACGCAGTATTTT.